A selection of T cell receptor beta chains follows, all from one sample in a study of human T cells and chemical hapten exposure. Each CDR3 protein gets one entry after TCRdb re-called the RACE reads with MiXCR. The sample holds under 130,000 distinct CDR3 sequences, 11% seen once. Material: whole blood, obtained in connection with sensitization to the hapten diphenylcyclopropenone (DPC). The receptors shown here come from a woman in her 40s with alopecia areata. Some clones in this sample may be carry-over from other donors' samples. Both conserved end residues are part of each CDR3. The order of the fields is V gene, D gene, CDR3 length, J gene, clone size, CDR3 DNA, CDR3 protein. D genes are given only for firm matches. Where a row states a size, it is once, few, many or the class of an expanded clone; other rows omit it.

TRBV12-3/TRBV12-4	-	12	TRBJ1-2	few	TGTGCCAGCAGTTTCGGGCCAGTACCGGACACCTTC	CASSFGPVPDTF
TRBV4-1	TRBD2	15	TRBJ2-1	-	TGCGCCAGCAGCCTAGGGCCGCGGGAGATTAATGAGCAGTTCTTC	CASSLGPREINEQFF
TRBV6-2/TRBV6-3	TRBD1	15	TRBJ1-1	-	TGTGCCACCCGGACAGGGGATGTGTCGGATACTGAAGCTTTCTTT	CATRTGDVSDTEAFF
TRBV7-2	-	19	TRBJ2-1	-	TGTGCCAGCAGCTTACATATAAGCGCCCGAGCCGCCCCCTACAATGAGCAGTTCTTC	CASSLHISARAAPYNEQFF
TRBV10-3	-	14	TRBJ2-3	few	TGTGCCATCAGTGACGGCAGGGCTGCAGATACGCAGTATTTT	CAISDGRAADTQYF
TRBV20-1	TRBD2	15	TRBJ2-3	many	TGCAGTGCGAAAGTAGCGGGAGGGCCGACAGATACGCAGTATTTT	CSAKVAGGPTDTQYF
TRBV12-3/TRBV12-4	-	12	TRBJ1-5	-	TGTGCCAGCAGTTTACAGTATCAGCCCCAGCATTTT	CASSLQYQPQHF
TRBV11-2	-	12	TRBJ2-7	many	TGTGCCAGCAGCTTAGGGGCCTACGAGCAGTACTTC	CASSLGAYEQYF
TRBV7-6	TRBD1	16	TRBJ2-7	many	TGTGCCAGCAGCTTAGAAGCCGGGACAGGGGCCTACGAGCAGTACTTC	CASSLEAGTGAYEQYF
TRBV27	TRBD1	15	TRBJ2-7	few	TGTGCCAGCAGTTCGCTGGGACAGGAGGACTACGAGCAGTACTTC	CASSSLGQEDYEQYF
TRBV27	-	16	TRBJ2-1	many	TGTGCCAGCAGTTTCGATGGGGACCTCTCCTACAATGAGCAGTTCTTC	CASSFDGDLSYNEQFF
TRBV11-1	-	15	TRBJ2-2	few	TGTGCCAGCAGCTTAACGTCACAGGGACGCGGGGAGCTGTTTTTT	CASSLTSQGRGELFF
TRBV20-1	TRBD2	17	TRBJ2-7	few	TGCAGTGCTGAAGGGACTAGCGGGAGTTCGTCCACCTACGAGCAGTACTTC	CSAEGTSGSSSTYEQYF
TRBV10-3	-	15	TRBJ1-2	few	TGTGCCATCAGTGAGTGGCCAGAAGGGGCGGGTGGCTACACCTTC	CAISEWPEGAGGYTF
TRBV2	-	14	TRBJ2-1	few	TGTGCCAGCAGGGAAGGATCGGGGAGGAATGAGCAGTTCTTC	CASREGSGRNEQFF
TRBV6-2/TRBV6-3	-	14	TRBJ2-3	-	TGTGCCAGCAGTCCTCCGGTTAGGAAGGATACGCAGTATTTT	CASSPPVRKDTQYF
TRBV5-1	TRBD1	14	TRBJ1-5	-	TGCGCCAGCAGCTGGGGGACAGGGGATCAGCCCCAGCATTTT	CASSWGTGDQPQHF
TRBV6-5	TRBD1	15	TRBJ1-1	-	TGTGCCAGCAGTTGGGACAGGGAATTGAACACTGAAGCTTTCTTT	CASSWDRELNTEAFF
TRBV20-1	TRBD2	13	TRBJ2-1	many	TGCGGCCTAACTAGCGGGAGGGACAATGAGCAGTTCTTC	CGLTSGRDNEQFF
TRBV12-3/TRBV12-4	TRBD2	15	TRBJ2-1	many	TGTGCCAGCAGGATCGGGACTAGCGGGAGGGGGGAGCAGTTCTTC	CASRIGTSGRGEQFF
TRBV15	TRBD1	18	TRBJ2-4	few	TGTGCCACCAGCAGATTGAGATACGGGACAGGGGCCGAAAACATTCAGTACTTC	CATSRLRYGTGAENIQYF
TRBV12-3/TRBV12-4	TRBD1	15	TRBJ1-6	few	TGTGCCAGCAGTCCAGGACAGGGGAGAAATTCACCCCTCCACTTT	CASSPGQGRNSPLHF
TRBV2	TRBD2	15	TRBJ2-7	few	TGTGCCAGCAGTCCGTTTCTAGCGGAAACCTACGAGCAGTACTTC	CASSPFLAETYEQYF
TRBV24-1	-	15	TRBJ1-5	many	TGTGCCACCAGTGATTGGGTTGGGGGCAATCAGCCCCAGCATTTT	CATSDWVGGNQPQHF
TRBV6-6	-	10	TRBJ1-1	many	TGTGCCAGCAGTTACAATGAAGCTTTCTTT	CASSYNEAFF
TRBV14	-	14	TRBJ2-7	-	TGTGCCAGCAGCCAATTTGACAGCTCCTACGAGCAGTACTTC	CASSQFDSSYEQYF
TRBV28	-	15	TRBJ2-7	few	TGTGCCAGCAGTTCCCTTAGGGACATCTCCTACGAGCAGTACTTC	CASSSLRDISYEQYF
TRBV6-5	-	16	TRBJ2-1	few	TGTGCCAGCACCCCAGGGGGGCGAGGGTCCTACAATGAGCAGTTCTTC	CASTPGGRGSYNEQFF
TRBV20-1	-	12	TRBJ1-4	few	TGCAGTGCTAGACAGACTAATGAAAAACTGTTTTTT	CSARQTNEKLFF
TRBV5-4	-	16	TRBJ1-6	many	TGTGCCAGCTCTCCCCGATCGGCGTCCGGAGGATCACCCCTCCACTTT	CASSPRSASGGSPLHF
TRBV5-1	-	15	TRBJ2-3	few	TGCGCCAGCAGCCGCCTCGGTACTAGCACAGATACGCAGTATTTT	CASSRLGTSTDTQYF
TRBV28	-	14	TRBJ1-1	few	TGTGCCAGCAGTCCCCACGGTTCAGGGAGTGAAGCTTTCTTT	CASSPHGSGSEAFF
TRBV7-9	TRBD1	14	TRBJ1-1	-	TGTGCCAGCAGCGGAACAGGGGACAGCACTGAAGCTTTCTTT	CASSGTGDSTEAFF
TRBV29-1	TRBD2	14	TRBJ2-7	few	TGCAGCGTCGGTACTAGCGGGATCTTCTACGAGCAGTACTTC	CSVGTSGIFYEQYF
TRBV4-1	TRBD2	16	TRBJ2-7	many	TGCGCCAGCAGCCAAGGGGTGGCACTAGCGGGAGGCGAGCAGTACTTC	CASSQGVALAGGEQYF
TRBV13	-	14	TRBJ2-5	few	TGTGCCAGCAGCTTAAGGTGGCTGGACGAGACCCAGTACTTC	CASSLRWLDETQYF
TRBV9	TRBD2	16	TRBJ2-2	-	TGTGCCAGCAGCGAGCGCGGGGGGGCGAACACCGGGGAGCTGTTTTTT	CASSERGGANTGELFF
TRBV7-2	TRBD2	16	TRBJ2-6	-	TGTGCCAGCAGCCCCCCCCGGGGGGCTGGGGCCAACGTCCTGACTTTC	CASSPPRGAGANVLTF
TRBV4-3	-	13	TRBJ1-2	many	TGCGCCAGCAGCCAGTCAGGGATTTATGGCTACACCTTC	CASSQSGIYGYTF
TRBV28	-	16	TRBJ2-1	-	TGTGCCAGCAAGGGGACGGCGGGACAGACCTACAATGAGCAGTTCTTC	CASKGTAGQTYNEQFF
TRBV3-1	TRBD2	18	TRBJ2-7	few	TGTGCCAGCACCCCGAAGGCTAGCGGGGCCCCGAGCTCCTACGAGCAGTACTTC	CASTPKASGAPSSYEQYF
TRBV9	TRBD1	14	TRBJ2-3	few	TGTGCCAGCAGCCTAGGACAGGGTTACGATACGCAGTATTTT	CASSLGQGYDTQYF
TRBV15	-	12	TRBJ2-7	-	TGTGCCACCAGCAGAGAGGGCCTCGAGCAGTACTTC	CATSREGLEQYF
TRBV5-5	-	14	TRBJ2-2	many	TGTGCCAGCAGCTTGGGAACCAATGGCGGGGAGCTGTTTTTT	CASSLGTNGGELFF
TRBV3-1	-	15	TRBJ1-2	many	TGTGCCAGCAGCCTCAGGTCCGGCGGAGCCTATGGCTACACCTTC	CASSLRSGGAYGYTF
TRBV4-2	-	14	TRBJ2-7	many	TGTGCCAGCAGCCAAGATCCTACGGTGGGGAGTAAGTACTTC	CASSQDPTVGSKYF
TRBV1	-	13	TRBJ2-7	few	TGCACCAGCTTTTGGCTAGGAGCCAACGAGCAGTACTTC	CTSFWLGANEQYF
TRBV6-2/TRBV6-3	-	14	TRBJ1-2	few	TGTGCCAGCAACCACCGGGACCGCCCTGGCGGCTACACCTTC	CASNHRDRPGGYTF
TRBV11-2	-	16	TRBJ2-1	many	TGTGCCAGCAGCTCCTTACTTAGGTGGGGCCACAATGAGCAGTTCTTC	CASSSLLRWGHNEQFF
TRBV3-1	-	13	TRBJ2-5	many	TGTGCCAGCAGCCGGGATATACTGGGGACCCAGTACTTC	CASSRDILGTQYF
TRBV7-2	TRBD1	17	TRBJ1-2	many	TGTGCCAGCAGCTTGAACAGGGGGCTAGCCCGGAACTATGGCTACACCTTC	CASSLNRGLARNYGYTF
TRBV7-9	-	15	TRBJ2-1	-	TGTGCCAGCAGCCGTGAGGCAGCCCTAGGGGATGAGCAGTTCTTC	CASSREAALGDEQFF
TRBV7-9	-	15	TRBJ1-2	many	TGTGCCAGCAGCTTAGCGCAAGGGGCTGTCTATGGCTACACCTTC	CASSLAQGAVYGYTF
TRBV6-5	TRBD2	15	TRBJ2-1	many	TGTGCCAGCAGTTACCGGACTAGCGGGGTGGGTGAGCAGTTCTTC	CASSYRTSGVGEQFF